This passage covers 6 T cell receptor beta chains from one sample sequenced in a study of tumor-infiltrating lymphocytes in primary liver carcinoma. cDNA specific to TCR beta was made from around 470 ng of total RNA, with a constant-region primer employed for priming. Three-round nested multiplex PCR performed with slightly modified ARM-PCR produced the TCR beta libraries. Forward primers for TRBV1-TRBV30 and a C-beta reverse primer served the first two PCR rounds, at approximately 10 cycles each. Using its own MiXCR run on the multiplex PCR reads, TCRdb lists one record per CDR3 protein. The sample lists around 330,000 distinct CDR3 sequences, roughly three fifths seen once, with about 17% in the top ten. Germline DNA was also extracted, and blood RNA was taken from unsorted whole blood. Specimen: peripheral blood. Source of these receptors: a woman in her twenties or thirties with primary liver carcinoma and hepatitis B virus infection.

This clonotype has a count of ten or more. In DNA form, the CDR3 reads TGCAGCGCTGCCAGGGGTGGCAATCAGCCCCAGCATTTT. Protein: CSAARGGNQPQHF. The chain links TRBV29-1 to TRBJ1-5; D possibly corresponds to TRBD1 (6 bases). The germline CDR1 and CDR2 sequences are SQVTM and ANQGSEA. The CDR3 is 13 residues long. V was shortened by 7 bases and J by 2 bases, with 12 bases between the two germline ends.

The rearrangement joins TRBV5-1 to TRBJ2-7, with TRBD2 identical over 9 bases. V lost 5 bases and J lost 2; bases outside the gene matches: 8. The CDR3 is 15 residues long. Looked up from germline, CDR1 is SGHRS and CDR2 is YFSETQ. In nucleotides, the CDR3 is TGCGCCAGCAGAGCTGGGCTAGCGGGAACCTACGAGCAGTACTTC. It specifies CASRAGLAGTYEQYF.

J is TRBJ2-4 and V is TRBV2; D not resolved. The CDR3 sequence is 14 residues long. V lost 6 bases and J lost 1, with 10 bases in between. Germline CDR1 reads SNHLY; CDR2 reads FYNNEI. CDR3: CASSPHAAKNIQYF. The CDR3 DNA follows: TGTGCCAGCAGCCCCCACGCGGCCAAAAACATTCAGTACTTC. The full variable domain, with the rest looked up from reference TRBV2 and TRBJ2-4, is EPEVTQTPSHQVTQMGQEVILRCVPISNHLYFYWYRQILGQKVEFLVSFYNNEISEKSEIFDDQFSVERPDGSNFTLKIRSTKLEDSAMYFCASSPHAAKNIQYFGAGTRLSVL.

The V and J genes are TRBV18 and TRBJ2-7; 7 bases fit TRBD1. The trim removed 6 bases at V and 2 bases at J, leaving 10 bases unmatched. The CDR3 covers 15 residues. Germline loops: CDR1 KGHSH, CDR2 LQKENI. The CDR3 spells CASSSGDSRAYEQYF. DNA for the CDR3: TGTGCCAGCTCTTCCGGGGACAGCAGAGCCTACGAGCAGTACTTC.

This chain connects TRBV28 to TRBJ2-7; tentatively, D is TRBD2 (5 bases). With 6 bases removed from V and 2 bases from J, the gap between germline ends came to 8 bases. Per germline, CDR1 MDHEN and CDR2 SYDVKM. The CDR3 loop spans 12 amino acids. In DNA, the CDR3 is TGTGCCAGCAGATCCGGGACCTACGAGCAGTACTTC. It specifies CASRSGTYEQYF.

This clonotype was seen just once. An end of the junction does not agree with germline; a read error may underlie this. CDR3 sequence (DNA): TGCGCCAGCAGCAAACAGGGGACCGGCCAAGAGACCCAGTACTTC. Its translation: CASSKQGTGQETQYF. The genes are TRBV11-2 and TRBJ2-5; TRBD1 agrees at 7 bases. The CDR3 extends over 15 amino acids. Germline CDR1 SGHAT, CDR2 FQNNGV.